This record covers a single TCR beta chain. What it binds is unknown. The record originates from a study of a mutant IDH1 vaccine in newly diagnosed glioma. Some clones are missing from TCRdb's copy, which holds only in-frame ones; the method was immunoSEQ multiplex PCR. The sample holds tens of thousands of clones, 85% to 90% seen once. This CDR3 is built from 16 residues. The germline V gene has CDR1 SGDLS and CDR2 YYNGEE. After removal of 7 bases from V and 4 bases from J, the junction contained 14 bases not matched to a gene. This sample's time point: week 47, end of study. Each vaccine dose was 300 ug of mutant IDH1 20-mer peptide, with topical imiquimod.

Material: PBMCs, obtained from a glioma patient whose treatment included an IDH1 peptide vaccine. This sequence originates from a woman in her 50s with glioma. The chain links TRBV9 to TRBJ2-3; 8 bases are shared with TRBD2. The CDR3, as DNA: TGTGCCAGCGGAATGTCCGGGACTAGGACTCCAGATACGCAGTATTTT. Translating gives CASGMSGTRTPDTQYF.